These 29 T cell receptor beta chains originate from one sample sequenced in a study of metastatic and nonmetastatic thyroid tumors. TCRdb reanalyzed the PCR reads via MiXCR. The table includes roughly 30,000 clones, less than 14% detected once. The entire patient cohort was treatment-naive prior to thyroid surgery. The sequenced sample was blood. The receptors originated from a female donor with papillary thyroid cancer or a benign thyroid nodule (not recorded which). Some clones in this sample may be carry-over from other donors' samples.

This clone has more than one count but fewer than ten. The rearrangement uses TRBV20-1 and TRBJ1-4, with D hard to call. Germline CDR1 DFQATT, CDR2 SNEGSKA (reference sequence). The CDR3 runs to 13 residues. Trimming cost V 5 bases and J 11 bases, with 18 bases left between them. The CDR3 is CSAPSPTDRKLFF. CDR3 DNA sequence: TGCAGTGCTCCTTCCCCTACGGACCGCAAACTGTTTTTT.

This clone ranks as medium-sized. The V and J genes are TRBV12-3 or TRBV12-4 and TRBJ2-1, with D possibly being TRBD1 (6 bases). V lost 0 bases to trimming and J lost 8 bases, with 14 bases between them. The CDR3 consists of 15 residues. This chain's CDR3 is CASSLAGGKGDEQFF. The CDR3, as DNA: TGTGCCAGCAGTTTAGCAGGGGGTAAGGGCGATGAGCAGTTCTTC.

In this sample, this clone turned up many times. In DNA form, the CDR3 reads TGTGCCAGCATGGGGGTTCAGTTCTCTGGGGCCAACGTCCTGACTTTC. This codes for CASMGVQFSGANVLTF. This chain connects TRBV28 to TRBJ2-6, with D perhaps TRBD1 or TRBD2 (5 bases each). CDR3 length equals 16 residues. V was shortened by 7 bases and J by 0 bases, with 13 bases between the two germline ends. Germline-derived CDR1 and CDR2 are MDHEN and SYDVKM.

This clone was seen repeatedly, ten times or more. This chain connects TRBV7-2 to TRBJ2-5, with D tentatively TRBD1 (5 bases). The V end lost 5 bases, the J end lost 4 bases, and 11 bases lay between the germline ends. The CDR3 is 13 amino acids. From germline, CDR1 is SGHTA and CDR2 FQGNSA. In nucleotides, the CDR3 is TGTGCCAGCAGCCGTTTGGGGCGAGAGACCCAGTACTTC. The encoded protein is CASSRLGRETQYF.

The chain employs TRBV10-3 and TRBJ2-2; D perhaps matches TRBD2 (6 bases). This CDR3 region has 18 residues. V dropped 2 bases and J dropped 6 bases, with 22 bases sitting between them. Germline assignment: CDR1 ENHRY and CDR2 SYGVKD. CDR3 sequence (DNA): TGTGCCATCAGTGAGGGACTATCGGGAGTACTTGGGGCCGGGGAGCTGTTTTTT. It translates to CAISEGLSGVLGAGELFF.

This clone was counted ten times or more. The DNA is omitted, as the CDR3 cannot be located on it reliably, and the CDR3 follows TCRdb's listing. The chain recombines TRBV6-1 with TRBJ2-5; the tabulated D call, TRBD1, remains unverified against the DNA. Germline V gene data show CDR1 as MNHNS and CDR2 as SASEGT. The CDR3 is 13 residues long, counting both termini. The CDR3 reads CAVGETQYFPRDF.

This clone was picked up many times. This rearrangement joins TRBV24-1 to TRBJ1-5, with 12 bases fitting TRBD1. Germline CDR1 is KGHDR and CDR2 is SFDVKD. The CDR3 runs 15 residues. The J segment lost 8 bases and the V segment lost 9 bases, leaving 10 bases of the junction unmatched. For the CDR3, the DNA is TGTGCCACCCGGGACCGGGACAGGGGGCGTAAGCCCCAGCATTTT. Protein product: CATRDRDRGRKPQHF.

This clone was counted ten times or more. The chain uses TRBV6-2 or TRBV6-3 and TRBJ1-5; TRBD1 matches at 7 bases. This CDR3 has 18 amino acids. Looked up from germline, CDR1 is MNHEY and CDR2 is SVGEGT. V gave up 4 bases and J gave up 1 base; unmatched junction bases: 13. The CDR3 spells CASSSYSHRGESNQPQHF. DNA for the CDR3: TGTGCCAGCAGTTCCTACTCCCACAGGGGAGAAAGCAATCAGCCCCAGCATTTT.

About this clone: It is likely a read error, because the conserved phenylalanine at the end of the CDR3 is missing. The chain joins TRBV25-1 to TRBJ1-1, with unresolved D. The CDR3 is 13 amino acids. V was trimmed by 5 bases and J by 1 base, leaving 8 bases between them. The germline V gene has CDR1 MGHDK and CDR2 SYGVNS. Written as DNA, the CDR3 is TGTGCCAGCAGTTTCGATCCGAACACTGAAGCTTTCCTT. This codes for CASSFDPNTEAFL.

A word on this clone: One junction end disagrees with the germline gene, perhaps due to a read error. The genes are TRBV18 and TRBJ2-2; tentatively, D is TRBD2 (5 bases). The CDR3 runs 16 residues. Germline lookup yields CDR1 KGHSH and CDR2 LQKENI. CDR3 sequence reads: CANSSPTRANTGELFF. Here the CDR3 DNA reads TGTGCCAACTCATCCCCCACTAGAGCAAACACCGGGGAGCTGTTTTTT.

J is TRBJ1-3 and V is TRBV5-1; no clear D gene. The CDR3 has 14 residues. Deletions cut 3 bases from V and 2 bases from J, with 9 bases between. The germline V gene encodes CDR1 SGHRS and CDR2 YFSETQ. CDR3 loop: CASSSRGTGNTIYF. In DNA, the CDR3 is TGCGCCAGCAGCTCGAGAGGGACTGGAAACACCATATATTTT.

This clone was recorded many times. The chain combines TRBV15 with TRBJ2-7; D tentatively fits TRBD1 or TRBD2 (5 bases each). This CDR3 contains 17 residues. Germline loops: CDR1 LNHNV, CDR2 YYDKDF (reference sequence). Trimming took off 3 bases at V and 0 bases at J, with 18 bases between the two ends. CDR3 protein: CATSRGNPRDGSYEQYF. CDR3 nucleotides: TGTGCCACCAGCAGGGGCAATCCCCGGGACGGCTCCTACGAGCAGTACTTC.

As concerns this clone: The junction does not match germline at one end; this may be a read error. The CDR3 loop reads CASSLGGQPEKLYF. CDR3 DNA: TGTGCCAGCAGTTTGGGTGGACAGCCAGAAAAACTCTATTTT. The chain combines TRBV28 with TRBJ1-4; D perhaps matches TRBD1 (6 bases). The CDR3 spans 14 residues. CDR1 and CDR2 from the germline V gene are MDHEN and SYDVKM.

This clone was observed at least ten times. This rearrangement joins TRBV5-6 to TRBJ1-6; D is undetermined. CDR3 length: 14 amino acids. V shed 0 bases and J shed 14 bases, with 15 bases lying between them. CDR1 and CDR2 from the germline V gene are SGHDT and YYEEEE. For the CDR3, the DNA is TGTGCCAGCAGCTTGGGGACTCTTCTCGGGGCCCTCCACTTT. Protein sequence: CASSLGTLLGALHF.

This clone is medium-sized. This chain connects TRBV6-1 to TRBJ1-6; the D gene is possibly TRBD1 (5 bases). In germline, CDR1 is MNHNS, CDR2 SASEGT. V lost 2 bases to trimming and J lost 7 bases, with 15 bases between them. CDR3 size: 16 residues. CDR3 DNA sequence: TGTGCCAGCAGTGAACATCAGGGTATGGGGAATTCACCCCTCCACTTT. Translating gives CASSEHQGMGNSPLHF.

This clone is medium-sized (0.01 to 0.1%) by share. The chain employs TRBV27 and TRBJ2-7; 9 bases agree with TRBD1. The CDR3 totals 13 residues. Trimming removed 3 bases from V and 5 bases from J; junction bases left unmatched: 2. Germline values: CDR1 MNHEY, CDR2 SMNVEV (reference sequence). The CDR3, as DNA: TGTGCCAGCAGTTTGGGACAGGGAGACGAGCAGTACTTC. The encoded protein is CASSLGQGDEQYF.

Only a few counts were recorded for this clone. This rearrangement joins TRBV20-1 to TRBJ1-6; D gene ambiguous. Trimming cost V 1 base and J 4 bases, with 8 bases left between them. The germline V gene encodes CDR1 DFQATT and CDR2 SNEGSKA (reference sequence). CDR3 size: 14 residues. The CDR3 nucleotides read TGCAGTGCTAGAGTAGGAGTTTATAATTCACCCCTCCACTTT. Its protein product is CSARVGVYNSPLHF.

The chain is built from TRBV5-6 and TRBJ2-1, with TRBD2 identical over 7 bases. J gave up 8 bases and V 0 bases, and 8 bases lay outside the gene matches. This CDR3 is built from 15 residues. CDR1 SGHDT and CDR2 YYEEEE come from the germline V gene. CDR3 loop: CASSLDERDLYEQFF. CDR3 nucleotides: TGTGCCAGCAGCTTGGACGAGCGGGATCTCTATGAGCAGTTCTTC.

This clone was seen repeatedly, ten times or more. This rearrangement joins TRBV20-1 to TRBJ1-1; 10 nucleotides match TRBD1. CDR3 length: 12 amino acids. Per germline, CDR1 DFQATT and CDR2 SNEGSKA (reference sequence). Trimming cost V 6 bases and J 4 bases; bases outside gene matches: 2. As DNA, the CDR3 is TGCAGTGCGAGACAGGGGGCCACTGAAGCTTTCTTT. The encoded protein is CSARQGATEAFF.

The rearrangement joins TRBV4-2 to TRBJ1-6, with 11 bases that match TRBD1. Unmatched junction bases numbered 6, after V lost 4 bases and J lost 7 bases. This CDR3 is 16 amino acids long. CDR1 LGHNA and CDR2 YNFKEQ come from the germline V gene. The CDR3 sequence: CASSPEDRGRNSPLHF. DNA of the CDR3: TGTGCCAGCAGCCCAGAGGACAGGGGGCGAAATTCACCCCTCCACTTT.

This clone came up a few times. This could be a read error, since a much larger clone is one nucleotide away. This sequence joins TRBV27 and TRBJ1-2; tentative D call: TRBD1 (5 bases). This CDR3 comprises 15 residues. Germline V gives CDR1 MNHEY, CDR2 SMNVEV (reference sequence). CDR3 sequence: CASSLYPDSNYDYTF. CDR3 nucleotides: TGTGCCAGCAGTTTATACCCCGACAGCAACTATGACTACACCTTC.

Ten or more counts support this clone. The genes are TRBV3-1 and TRBJ1-4, with D unclear. Germline V lookup: CDR1 LGHDT, CDR2 YNNKEL (reference sequence). CDR3 size: 16 residues. V was shortened by 2 bases and J by 0 bases, with 10 bases between the two germline ends. CDR3 bases: TGTGCCAGCAGCCAATATTCTCCCACAACTAATGAAAAACTGTTTTTT. Translated: CASSQYSPTTNEKLFF.

Many counts were recorded for this clone. The rearrangement links TRBV28 to TRBJ1-4; a possible D gene is TRBD1 (5 bases). This CDR3 comprises 16 residues. From germline, CDR1 is MDHEN and CDR2 SYDVKM. Trimming left V 2 bases short and J 8 bases short, with 18 bases between. The CDR3 DNA reads as TGTGCCAGCAGTTTAACGACAGCCGAGGTGGAGGAAAAACTGTTTTTT. It encodes CASSLTTAEVEEKLFF.

This clone was picked up many times. The chain combines TRBV7-8 with TRBJ2-2, with D possibly matching TRBD2 (6 bases). The germline V gene has CDR1 SGHVS and CDR2 FQNEAQ. The CDR3 extends over 13 amino acids. Trimming took off 5 bases at V and 13 bases at J, with 17 bases between the two ends. The CDR3 nucleotides read TGTGCCAGCAGCCCGACGGTCACCGGGAGGCTGTTTTTT. It yields the protein CASSPTVTGRLFF.

This clone was observed at least ten times. The chain combines TRBV4-3 with TRBJ2-5; 7 nucleotides match TRBD2. V shed 1 base and J 1 base; nucleotides not matched to a gene: 3. CDR3 length: 15 residues. The V gene's germline CDR1 is LGHNA and CDR2 YSLEER. The DNA for the CDR3 is TGCGCCAGCAGCCAAGTCGGCGGGGGCCAAGAGACCCAGTACTTC. Translating it yields CASSQVGGGQETQYF.

Concerning this clone itself: A read error may account for a junction end that differs from germline. This chain connects TRBV11-1 to TRBJ1-1, with D perhaps TRBD1 (5 bases). The germline V gene has CDR1 SGHAT and CDR2 FQDESV (reference sequence). This CDR3 is built from 17 residues. The CDR3: CVSSPSGVIRMNTEAFF. CDR3 nucleotide sequence: TGTGTCAGCAGCCCCTCGGGGGTCATTAGGATGAACACTGAAGCTTTCTTT.

This clone showed up many times. The chain joins TRBV3-1 to TRBJ1-6; TRBD1 matches 7 bases. This CDR3 region has 17 residues. Unmatched junction bases numbered 10, after V lost 0 bases and J lost 8 bases. Per the germline V gene, CDR1 is LGHDT and CDR2 is YNNKEL (reference sequence). In nucleotides, the CDR3 is TGTGCCAGCAGCCAAGAGTGGGCAGGGACAGTGGATTCACCCCTCCACTTT. Translating it yields CASSQEWAGTVDSPLHF.

Concerning this clone itself: A read error may account for a junction end that differs from germline. The chain is built from TRBV19 and TRBJ2-3, with 7 positions matching TRBD2. Germline V lookup: CDR1 LNHDA, CDR2 SQIVND (reference sequence). This CDR3 is 17 amino acids long. The CDR3 sequence: CATSIGPSGRFTDTQYF. The DNA for the CDR3 is TGTGCCACTAGTATAGGCCCTAGCGGCAGGTTCACAGATACGCAGTATTTT.

This clone qualifies as medium-sized. This chain joins TRBV15 and TRBJ2-7, with 7 positions matching TRBD1. Trimming at V came to 4 bases and at J to 1 base, leaving 7 bases not matched to a gene. The CDR3 is 15 residues long. The germline V gene encodes CDR1 LNHNV and CDR2 YYDKDF (reference sequence). This chain's CDR3 is CATSKDRAGSYEQYF. The CDR3, as DNA: TGTGCCACCAGCAAAGACAGGGCAGGGTCCTACGAGCAGTACTTC.